Each of the 15 T cell receptor beta chains below was sequenced from the same sample in a study of blood T cell repertoires in COVID-19. Only in-frame clones appear in the TCRdb table, and some are missing; sequencing was by immunoSEQ multiplex PCR. The data contain tens of thousands of clones, roughly nine tenths of them singletons. Input material: peripheral blood. These receptors originate from a woman aged 55-75 years with acute or convalescent COVID-19.

The chain carries TRBV5-1 and TRBJ1-4, with D possibly TRBD1 on 6 matching bases. Germline V CDR1 and CDR2: SGHRS, YFSETQ. The CDR3 runs to 14 residues. The ends were cut back, 4 bases at V and 8 bases at J, with 15 bases in the middle. The CDR3 nucleotides read TGCGCCAGCAGCCGAAGGGCAGGGGAGGAAAAACTGTTTTTT. Translation gives CASSRRAGEEKLFF.

The chain combines TRBV19 with TRBJ1-1, with D possibly TRBD1 on 6 matching bases. This CDR3 is 13 amino acids long. With 10 bases removed from V and 8 bases from J, the gap between germline ends came to 20 bases. Germline-derived CDR1 and CDR2 are LNHDA and SQIVND (reference sequence). The CDR3 DNA is TGTGCCACCATAAGCCGCAGGGGACGAGAAGCTTTCTTT. Residues: CATISRRGREAFF.

The V gene is TRBV7-9, the J gene TRBJ2-7, with no clear D. V lost 0 bases and J 1 base, leaving 7 bases between the germline ends. CDR3 size: 14 residues. CDR1 is SEHNR and CDR2 is FQNEAQ in the germline V gene (reference sequence). CDR3 bases: TGTGCCAGCAGCTTAGCGCTGCAGTCCTACGAGCAGTACTTC. It yields the protein CASSLALQSYEQYF.

The rearrangement links TRBV7-2 to TRBJ2-5; 12 nucleotides align to TRBD2. After removal of 0 bases from V and 5 bases from J, the junction contained 10 bases not matched to a gene. Germline V gene data show CDR1 as SGHTA and CDR2 as FQGNSA. The CDR3 is made up of 18 amino acids. CDR3 sequence: CASSLAPLAGGPLETQYF. DNA of the CDR3: TGTGCCAGCAGCTTAGCCCCCCTAGCGGGGGGGCCGTTGGAGACCCAGTACTTC.

This chain joins TRBV28 and TRBJ1-5; 10 nucleotides line up with TRBD1. Germline loops: CDR1 MDHEN, CDR2 SYDVKM. The CDR3 spans 15 residues. Trimming took 5 bases from V and 5 from J; bases not matched to a gene: 6. CDR3 residues: CASSPPGQGYQPQHF. In DNA, the CDR3 is TGTGCCAGCAGTCCCCCGGGACAGGGGTATCAGCCCCAGCATTTT. The whole variable domain, remainder taken from reference TRBV28 and TRBJ1-5, is DVKVTQSSRYLVKRTGEKVFLECVQDMDHENMFWYRQDPGLGLRLIYFSYDVKMKEKGDIPEGYSVSREKKERFSLILESASTNQTSMYLCASSPPGQGYQPQHFGDGTRLSIL.

The chain combines TRBV28 with TRBJ1-2, with 11 bases aligning to TRBD1. Germline CDR1 and CDR2: MDHEN and SYDVKM. CDR3 size: 14 residues. The junction had 2 bases not matched to a gene; V was cut back by 4 bases and J by 4 bases. In nucleotides, the CDR3 is TGTGCCAGCAGTTGGGGACAGGGGGTCTATGGCTACACCTTC. Encoded protein: CASSWGQGVYGYTF.

This clone was counted a single time. The chain uses TRBV4-2 and TRBJ2-1; TRBD2 agrees at 10 bases. Unmatched junction bases numbered 3, after V lost 0 bases and J lost 7 bases. The CDR3 has 15 amino acids. Germline V gene data show CDR1 as LGHNA and CDR2 as YNFKEQ. CDR3 sequence (DNA): TGTGCCAGCAGCCAAGATTTTAGCGGGAGGAATGAGCAGTTCTTC. This codes for CASSQDFSGRNEQFF.

The chain links TRBV3-1 (or the pseudogene TRBV3-2) to TRBJ2-7; TRBD2 matches at 9 bases. The CDR3 length is 15 residues. The V and J ends lost 3 bases and 4 bases, in that order; junction bases with no gene match: 7. From germline, CDR1 is LGHDT and CDR2 YNNKEL (reference sequence). The CDR3 here is CASSQGPSGAYEQYF. The CDR3 DNA follows: TGTGCCAGCAGCCAGGGTCCTAGCGGGGCATACGAGCAGTACTTC.

This chain joins TRBV7-2 and TRBJ1-5, with 7 bases identical to TRBD1. Per germline, CDR1 SGHTA and CDR2 FQGNSA. The CDR3 has 13 amino acids. Trimming removed 6 bases from V and 6 bases from J; junction bases left unmatched: 5. CDR3 residues: CASSSQGGQPQHF. The CDR3 DNA is TGTGCCAGCAGTTCCCAGGGGGGTCAGCCCCAGCATTTT.

This chain links TRBV19 with TRBJ1-1; 9 bases match TRBD1. J was trimmed by 6 bases and V by 6 bases; bases with no gene match: 5. CDR3 length equals 13 residues. Germline-derived CDR1 and CDR2 are LNHDA and SQIVND (reference sequence). DNA for the CDR3: TGTGCCAGTAGGAACAGGGGGCGGCCTGAAGCTTTCTTT. It codes for CASRNRGRPEAFF.

V usage is TRBV28 and J usage is TRBJ1-4; D possibly corresponds to TRBD1 (6 bases). V was trimmed by 11 bases and J by 4 bases, leaving 11 bases between them. The germline V gene encodes CDR1 MDHEN and CDR2 SYDVKM. The CDR3 is 12 amino acids. The CDR3 sequence is CAATGNNEKLFF. In DNA form, the CDR3 reads TGTGCCGCGACAGGAAATAATGAAAAACTGTTTTTT.

J is TRBJ2-7 and V is TRBV19; TRBD2 matches 7 bases. The junction had 9 bases not matched to a gene; V was cut back by 10 bases and J by 0 bases. Germline V gene data show CDR1 as LNHDA and CDR2 as SQIVND (reference sequence). CDR3 length: 14 residues. CDR3 loop: CATDRGGSSYEQYF. In DNA form, the CDR3 reads TGTGCCACTGATCGGGGCGGGAGCTCCTACGAGCAGTACTTC.

The chain combines TRBV7-2 with TRBJ1-2, with a tentative D call TRBD1 (5 bases). Germline V gives CDR1 SGHTA, CDR2 FQGNSA. With 4 bases removed from V and 2 bases from J, the gap between germline ends came to 14 bases. There are 15 residues in the CDR3. The CDR3 here is CASSSYQGTNYGYTF. Here the CDR3 DNA reads TGTGCCAGCAGCTCTTACCAGGGAACCAACTATGGCTACACCTTC. The whole variable domain, filled in from reference TRBV7-2 and TRBJ1-2, reads GAGVSQSPSNKVTEKGKDVELRCDPISGHTALYWYRQSLGQGLEFLIYFQGNSAPDKSGLPSDRFSAERTGGSVSTLTIQRTQQEDSAVYLCASSSYQGTNYGYTFGSGTRLTVV.

V gene TRBV19 combines with J gene TRBJ2-7; D perhaps matches TRBD1 (5 bases). Germline CDR1 LNHDA, CDR2 SQIVND (reference sequence). The CDR3 has 14 amino acids. V gave up 1 base and J gave up 3 bases, with 10 bases separating them. The CDR3: CASSIAYTGYEQYF. As DNA, the CDR3 is TGTGCCAGTAGTATAGCATACACAGGCTACGAGCAGTACTTC.

The chain joins TRBV7-2 to TRBJ1-4; D possibly corresponds to TRBD1 (5 bases). Germline values: CDR1 SGHTA, CDR2 FQGNSA. Trimming stripped 5 bases from V and 4 bases from J, with 14 bases between. The CDR3 contains 15 residues. CDR3 loop: CASSVAGSVNEKLFF. Written as DNA, the CDR3 is TGTGCCAGCAGCGTCGCAGGGTCAGTTAATGAAAAACTGTTTTTT. Full variable domain (remainder filled in from reference TRBV7-2 and TRBJ1-4): GAGVSQSPSNKVTEKGKDVELRCDPISGHTALYWYRQSLGQGLEFLIYFQGNSAPDKSGLPSDRFSAERTGGSVSTLTIQRTQQEDSAVYLCASSVAGSVNEKLFFGSGTQLSVL.